Listed below are T cell receptor beta chains from one sample, sequenced in a study of patients and donors after allogeneic stem cell transplantation. TCRdb independently ran MiXCR on the RT-PCR reads; one entry per CDR3 protein. This repertoire shows about 960,000 distinct CDR3 sequences, roughly 17% found once; its top ten account for about 6%. The sequenced material came from blood, either unsorted or a sorted T cell fraction (not recorded which). All receptors derive from a human donor who was either an allogeneic HSCT recipient or a stem cell or donor lymphocyte infusion donor (not recorded which). It is not recorded whose cells these are; they may come from a transplant donor. CDR3s include the opening cysteine and the closing phenylalanine or tryptophan. Fields, in order: J gene, V gene, clone size, CDR3 protein. Clone size is stated in some rows and not others, as once, few, many or a class when expanded.

j_gene: TRBJ2-1; v_gene: TRBV5-1; abundance: NA; CDR3aa: CASSFGRGGSYNEQFF
j_gene: TRBJ1-1; v_gene: TRBV20-1; abundance: few; CDR3aa: CSASVGLSEAFF
j_gene: TRBJ1-2; v_gene: TRBV6-5; abundance: NA; CDR3aa: CASSYSRTGGYTF
j_gene: TRBJ2-7; v_gene: TRBV7-2; abundance: few; CDR3aa: CASSLATEYEQYF
j_gene: TRBJ1-5; v_gene: TRBV6-2/TRBV6-3; abundance: few; CDR3aa: CASRDSNSNQPQHF
j_gene: TRBJ1-1; v_gene: TRBV20-1; abundance: few; CDR3aa: CSAFSMQVNTEAFF
j_gene: TRBJ1-3; v_gene: TRBV12-3/TRBV12-4; abundance: NA; CDR3aa: CASRTQTSSGNTIYF
j_gene: TRBJ2-6; v_gene: TRBV9; abundance: NA; CDR3aa: CASSQTELQGAIGANVLTF
j_gene: TRBJ1-2; v_gene: TRBV9; abundance: NA; CDR3aa: CASSVDPGSDGYTF
j_gene: TRBJ2-3; v_gene: TRBV20-1; abundance: NA; CDR3aa: CSSRQLAGGPDTQYF
j_gene: TRBJ1-1; v_gene: TRBV27; abundance: few; CDR3aa: CASSSPTGQNEAFF
j_gene: TRBJ2-3; v_gene: TRBV6-6; abundance: NA; CDR3aa: CSSGLRTDTQYF
j_gene: TRBJ2-3; v_gene: TRBV27; abundance: NA; CDR3aa: CASSLRTGASRDTQYF
j_gene: TRBJ2-2; v_gene: TRBV9; abundance: NA; CDR3aa: CASSPQGGNTGELFF
j_gene: TRBJ2-6; v_gene: TRBV2; abundance: few; CDR3aa: CASRDTPEGSGANVLTF
j_gene: TRBJ1-1; v_gene: TRBV14; abundance: NA; CDR3aa: CASSQDGRSLGTEAFF
j_gene: TRBJ2-7; v_gene: TRBV9; abundance: NA; CDR3aa: CASSVSGTVSYEQYF
j_gene: TRBJ2-2; v_gene: TRBV4-3; abundance: NA; CDR3aa: CASSQDAGANTGELFF
j_gene: TRBJ2-5; v_gene: TRBV20-1; abundance: few; CDR3aa: CSASERLEETQYF
j_gene: TRBJ1-3; v_gene: TRBV7-2; abundance: few; CDR3aa: CASSLSRSTIYF
j_gene: TRBJ1-4; v_gene: TRBV12-3/TRBV12-4; abundance: many; CDR3aa: CASANEKLFF
j_gene: TRBJ2-7; v_gene: TRBV24-1; abundance: few; CDR3aa: CATSDPTTYEQYF
j_gene: TRBJ1-2; v_gene: TRBV6-1; abundance: NA; CDR3aa: CASGEGQTYGYTF
j_gene: TRBJ2-1; v_gene: TRBV10-3; abundance: many; CDR3aa: CAIRFQTGPNNEQFF